This TCR beta chain was obtained from a study of blood T cell repertoires in COVID-19. Study-wide background: Samples representing acute and convalescent COVID-19 were sourced from the United States, Italy and Spain. T cells, B-cell-depleted T cells, or PBMCs supplied cDNA or gDNA.

In the source study's methods: Reference gene primer amplification yielded estimated nucleated cell counts. This table comes from immunoSEQ multiplex PCR, and its TCRdb copy is limited to in-frame clones, with some not included. V and J calls plus clone size are reproduced from that table; the DNA served to infer D and trimming. Of roughly 180,000 clones listed, 84% are singletons. Trimming took 4 bases from V and 5 from J, leaving 11 bases between them. The CDR3 has 13 residues. The chain couples TRBV23-1 to TRBJ1-2, with D perhaps TRBD1 (5 bases). TRBV23-1 is flagged as an ORF with uncertain function. This clonotype was sampled from a man aged 40-50 years who had recovered from COVID-19. Specimen: peripheral blood. The CDR3 DNA reads as TGCGCCAGCAGTCCCGGGACTGTTTATGGCTACACCTTC. Protein: CASSPGTVYGYTF.